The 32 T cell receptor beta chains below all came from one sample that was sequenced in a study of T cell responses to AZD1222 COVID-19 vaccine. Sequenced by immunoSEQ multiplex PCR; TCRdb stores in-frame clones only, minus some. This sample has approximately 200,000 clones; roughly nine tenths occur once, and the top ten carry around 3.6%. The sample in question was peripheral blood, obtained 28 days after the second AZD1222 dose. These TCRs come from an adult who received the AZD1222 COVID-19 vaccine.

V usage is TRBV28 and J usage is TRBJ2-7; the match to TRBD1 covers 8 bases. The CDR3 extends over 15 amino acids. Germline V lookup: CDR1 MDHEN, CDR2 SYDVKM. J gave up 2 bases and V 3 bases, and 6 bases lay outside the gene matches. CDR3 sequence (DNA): TGTGCCAGCAGTTTCCCACGACAGGGGACCTACGAGCAGTACTTC. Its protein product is CASSFPRQGTYEQYF.

For the CDR3, the DNA is TGTGCCAGCAGACCCCGACAGGGGACAACGAATGGCTACACCTTC. Its translation is CASRPRQGTTNGYTF. The chain is built from TRBV4-2 and TRBJ1-2; 8 bases match TRBD1. The CDR3 totals 15 residues. With V trimmed by 6 bases and J by 6 bases, 12 bases remained unmatched. In germline, CDR1 is LGHNA, CDR2 YNFKEQ.

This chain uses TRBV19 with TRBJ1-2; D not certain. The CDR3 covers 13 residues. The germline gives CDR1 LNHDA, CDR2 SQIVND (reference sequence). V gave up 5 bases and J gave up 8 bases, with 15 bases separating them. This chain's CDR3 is CASSSTGPNGYTF. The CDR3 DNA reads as TGTGCCAGTAGTTCTACCGGGCCTAACGGCTACACCTTC.

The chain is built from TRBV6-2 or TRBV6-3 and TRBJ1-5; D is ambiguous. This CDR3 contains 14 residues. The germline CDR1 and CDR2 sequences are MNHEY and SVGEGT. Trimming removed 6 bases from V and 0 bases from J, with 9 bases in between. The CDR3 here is CASSSDYSNQPQHF. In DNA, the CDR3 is TGTGCCAGCAGCTCTGATTATAGCAATCAGCCCCAGCATTTT.

The CDR3 nucleotides are TGTGCCAGCTATGGACTAGCGGGAGGGCAGTTCTTC. Protein sequence: CASYGLAGGQFF. V gene TRBV2 combines with J gene TRBJ2-1; 14 nucleotides align to TRBD2. Germline-derived CDR1 and CDR2 are SNHLY and FYNNEI. The J segment lost 12 bases and the V segment lost 8 bases, leaving 3 bases of the junction unmatched. The CDR3 contains 12 residues.

In DNA, the CDR3 is TGTGCCAGCCTCCGGGGCTCCTACAATGAGCAGTTCTTC. Amino acids: CASLRGSYNEQFF. The V and J genes are TRBV7-2 and TRBJ2-1; D might be TRBD2 (5 bases). The CDR3 has 13 amino acids. Trimming removed 8 bases at V and 0 bases at J, with 8 bases between. CDR1 SGHTA and CDR2 FQGNSA come from the germline V gene.

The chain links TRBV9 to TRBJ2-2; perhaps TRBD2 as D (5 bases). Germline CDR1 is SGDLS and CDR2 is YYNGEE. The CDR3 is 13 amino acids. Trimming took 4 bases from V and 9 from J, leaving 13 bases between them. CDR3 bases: TGTGCCAGCAGCCCTGTCGGGATGAGGGAGCTGTTTTTT. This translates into CASSPVGMRELFF.

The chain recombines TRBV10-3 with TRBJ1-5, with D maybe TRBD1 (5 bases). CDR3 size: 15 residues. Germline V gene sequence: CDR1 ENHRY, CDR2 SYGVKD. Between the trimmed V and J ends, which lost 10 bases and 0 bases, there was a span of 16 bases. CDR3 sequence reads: CASPGQIISNQPQHF. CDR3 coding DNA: TGTGCCAGCCCGGGGCAGATTATTAGCAATCAGCCCCAGCATTTT.

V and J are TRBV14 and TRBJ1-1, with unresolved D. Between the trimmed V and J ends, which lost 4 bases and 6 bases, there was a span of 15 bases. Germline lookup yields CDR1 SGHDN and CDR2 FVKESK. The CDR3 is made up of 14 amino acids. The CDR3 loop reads CASSPPKGVAEAFF. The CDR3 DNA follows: TGTGCCAGCAGCCCCCCCAAGGGAGTCGCTGAAGCTTTCTTT.

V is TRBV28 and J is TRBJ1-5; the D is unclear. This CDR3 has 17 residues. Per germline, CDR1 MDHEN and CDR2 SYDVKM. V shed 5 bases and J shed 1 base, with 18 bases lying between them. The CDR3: CASSPSLGIRSNQPQHF. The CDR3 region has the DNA TGTGCCAGCAGTCCCTCTTTAGGGATTCGGAGCAATCAGCCCCAGCATTTT.

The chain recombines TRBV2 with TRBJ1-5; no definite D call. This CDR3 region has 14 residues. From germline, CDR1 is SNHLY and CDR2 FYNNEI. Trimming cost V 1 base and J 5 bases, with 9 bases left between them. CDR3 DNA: TGTGCCAGCAGTGAAGAAGCAGCGTATCAGCCCCAGCATTTT. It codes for CASSEEAAYQPQHF. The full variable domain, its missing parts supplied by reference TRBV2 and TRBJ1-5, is EPEVTQTPSHQVTQMGQEVILRCVPISNHLYFYWYRQILGQKVEFLVSFYNNEISEKSEIFDDQFSVERPDGSNFTLKIRSTKLEDSAMYFCASSEEAAYQPQHFGDGTRLSIL.

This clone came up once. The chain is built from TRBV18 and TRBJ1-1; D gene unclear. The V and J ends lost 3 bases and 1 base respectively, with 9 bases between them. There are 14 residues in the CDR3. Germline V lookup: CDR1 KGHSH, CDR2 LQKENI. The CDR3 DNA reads TGTGCCAGCTCACCGGGCAGGTCGAACACTGAAGCTTTCTTT. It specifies CASSPGRSNTEAFF.

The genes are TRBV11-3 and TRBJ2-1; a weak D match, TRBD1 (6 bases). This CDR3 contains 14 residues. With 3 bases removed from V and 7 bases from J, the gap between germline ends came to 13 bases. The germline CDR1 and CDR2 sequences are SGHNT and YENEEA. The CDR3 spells CASSFGAQGNEQFF. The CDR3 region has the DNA TGTGCCAGCAGCTTCGGGGCGCAGGGGAATGAGCAGTTCTTC.

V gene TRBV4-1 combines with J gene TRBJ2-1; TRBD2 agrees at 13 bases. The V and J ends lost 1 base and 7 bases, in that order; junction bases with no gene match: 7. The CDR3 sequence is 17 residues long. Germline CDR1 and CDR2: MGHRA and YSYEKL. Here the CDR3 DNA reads TGCGCCAGCAGCCAAGGGCGGGGGACTAGCGGGGTGAATGAGCAGTTCTTC. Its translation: CASSQGRGTSGVNEQFF.

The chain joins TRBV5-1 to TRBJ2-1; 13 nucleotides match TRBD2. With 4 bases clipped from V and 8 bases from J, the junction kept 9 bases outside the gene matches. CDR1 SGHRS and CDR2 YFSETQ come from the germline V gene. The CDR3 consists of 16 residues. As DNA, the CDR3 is TGCGCCAGCAGCCAGACACTAGCGGGAGGGCCCTATGAGCAGTTCTTC. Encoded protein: CASSQTLAGGPYEQFF.

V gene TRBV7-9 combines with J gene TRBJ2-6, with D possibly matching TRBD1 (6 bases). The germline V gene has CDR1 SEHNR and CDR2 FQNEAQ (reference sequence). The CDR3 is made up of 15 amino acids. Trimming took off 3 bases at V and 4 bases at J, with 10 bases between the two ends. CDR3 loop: CASSLGHSGANVLTF. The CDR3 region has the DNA TGTGCCAGCAGCTTGGGACACTCGGGGGCCAACGTCCTGACTTTC.

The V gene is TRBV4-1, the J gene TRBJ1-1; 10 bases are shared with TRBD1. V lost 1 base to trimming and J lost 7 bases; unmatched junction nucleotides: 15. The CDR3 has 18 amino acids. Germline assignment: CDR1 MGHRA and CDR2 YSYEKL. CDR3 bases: TGCGCCAGCAGCCAAGTAATTAGGGGACAGGGGCACAATAATGAAGCTTTCTTT. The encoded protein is CASSQVIRGQGHNNEAFF.

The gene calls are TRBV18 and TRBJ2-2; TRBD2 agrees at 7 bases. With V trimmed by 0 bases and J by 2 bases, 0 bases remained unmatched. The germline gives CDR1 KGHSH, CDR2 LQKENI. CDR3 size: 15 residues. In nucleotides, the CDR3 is TGTGCCAGCTCACCACCGGGACTAAACACCGGGGAGCTGTTTTTT. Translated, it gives CASSPPGLNTGELFF.

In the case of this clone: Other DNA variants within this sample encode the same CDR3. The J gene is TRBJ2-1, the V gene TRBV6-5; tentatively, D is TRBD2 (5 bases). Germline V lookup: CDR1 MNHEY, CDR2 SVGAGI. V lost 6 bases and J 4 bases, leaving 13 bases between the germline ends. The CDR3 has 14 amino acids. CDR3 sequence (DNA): TGTGCCAGCAGGCCCGGTCTAGCTTACAATGAGCAGTTCTTC. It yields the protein CASRPGLAYNEQFF.

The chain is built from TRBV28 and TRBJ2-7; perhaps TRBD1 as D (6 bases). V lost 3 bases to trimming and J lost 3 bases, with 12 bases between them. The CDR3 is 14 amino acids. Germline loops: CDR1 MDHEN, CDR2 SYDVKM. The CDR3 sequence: CASSFSDSNYEQYF. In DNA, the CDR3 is TGTGCCAGCAGTTTCTCGGACAGCAACTACGAGCAGTACTTC.

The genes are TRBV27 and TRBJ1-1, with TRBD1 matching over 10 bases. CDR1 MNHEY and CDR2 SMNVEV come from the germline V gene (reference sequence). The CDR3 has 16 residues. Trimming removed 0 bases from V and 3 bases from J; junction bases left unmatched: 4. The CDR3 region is CASSLSGQGLHTEAFF. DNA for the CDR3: TGTGCCAGCAGTTTATCGGGACAGGGGTTGCACACTGAAGCTTTCTTT.

CDR3 sequence reads: CASSPGLWEQFF. The DNA for the CDR3 is TGTGCCAGCAGCCCGGGACTTTGGGAGCAGTTCTTC. The rearrangement joins TRBV7-9 to TRBJ2-1, with D possibly matching TRBD2 (6 bases). CDR1 is SEHNR and CDR2 is FQNEAQ in the germline V gene (reference sequence). V was shortened by 5 bases and J by 10 bases, with 12 bases between the two germline ends. The CDR3 length is 12 residues.

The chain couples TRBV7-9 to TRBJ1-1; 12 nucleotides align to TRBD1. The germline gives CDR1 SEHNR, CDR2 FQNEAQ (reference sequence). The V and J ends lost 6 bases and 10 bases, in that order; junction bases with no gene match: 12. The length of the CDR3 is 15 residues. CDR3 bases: TGTGCCAGCAGACGACCGGGACAGGGGGCCGAGGGAGCTTTCTTT. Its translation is CASRRPGQGAEGAFF. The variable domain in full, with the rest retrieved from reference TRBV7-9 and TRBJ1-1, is DTGVSQNPRHKITKRGQNVTFRCDPISEHNRLYWYRQTLGQGPEFLTYFQNEAQLEKSRLLSDRFSAERPKGSFSTLEIQRTEQGDSAMYLCASRRPGQGAEGAFFGQGTRLTVV.

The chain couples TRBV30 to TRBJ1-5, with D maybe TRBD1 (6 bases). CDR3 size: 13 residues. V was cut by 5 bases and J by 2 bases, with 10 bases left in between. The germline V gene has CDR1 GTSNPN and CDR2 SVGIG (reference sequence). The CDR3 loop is CAWGDKGNQPQHF. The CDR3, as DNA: TGTGCCTGGGGGGACAAGGGCAATCAGCCCCAGCATTTT.

CDR3 protein: CASSLAFFSYEQYF. Written as DNA, the CDR3 is TGTGCCAGCAGCTTAGCTTTCTTCTCCTACGAGCAGTACTTC. The V call is TRBV7-8, the J call TRBJ2-7; D gene uncertain. The CDR3 consists of 14 residues. Germline V CDR1 and CDR2: SGHVS, FQNEAQ. Trimming shortened V by 0 bases and J by 0 bases, and 6 bases separated the two germline ends.

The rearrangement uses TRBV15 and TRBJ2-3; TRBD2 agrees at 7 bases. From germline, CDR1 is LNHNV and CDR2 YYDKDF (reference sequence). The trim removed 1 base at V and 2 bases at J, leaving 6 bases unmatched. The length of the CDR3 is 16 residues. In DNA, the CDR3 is TGTGCCACCAGCAGAGCGGCTAGCGGTCCCACAGATACGCAGTATTTT. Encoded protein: CATSRAASGPTDTQYF.

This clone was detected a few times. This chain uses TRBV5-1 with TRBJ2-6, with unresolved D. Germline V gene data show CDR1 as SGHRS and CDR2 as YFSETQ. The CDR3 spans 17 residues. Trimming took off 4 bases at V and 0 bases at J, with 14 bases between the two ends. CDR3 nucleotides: TGCGCCAGCAGCGGTCAAACAGCCTACTCTGGGGCCAACGTCCTGACTTTC. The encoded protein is CASSGQTAYSGANVLTF. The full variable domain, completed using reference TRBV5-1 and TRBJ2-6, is KAGVTQTPRYLIKTRGQQVTLSCSPISGHRSVSWYQQTPGQGLQFLFEYFSETQRNKGNFPGRFSGRQFSNSRSEMNVSTLELGDSALYLCASSGQTAYSGANVLTFGAGSRLTVL.

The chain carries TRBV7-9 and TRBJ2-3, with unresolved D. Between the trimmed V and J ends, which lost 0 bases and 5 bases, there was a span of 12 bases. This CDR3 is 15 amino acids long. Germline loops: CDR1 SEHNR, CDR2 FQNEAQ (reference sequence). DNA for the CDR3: TGTGCCAGCAGCTTAGCGATGGGCCCACGAGATACGCAGTATTTT. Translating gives CASSLAMGPRDTQYF.

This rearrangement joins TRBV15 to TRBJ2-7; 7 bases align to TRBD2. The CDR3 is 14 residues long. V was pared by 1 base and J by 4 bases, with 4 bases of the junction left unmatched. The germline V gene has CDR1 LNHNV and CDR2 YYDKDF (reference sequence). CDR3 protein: CATSRGGGGYEQYF. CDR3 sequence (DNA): TGTGCCACCAGCAGAGGTGGGGGAGGGTACGAGCAGTACTTC.

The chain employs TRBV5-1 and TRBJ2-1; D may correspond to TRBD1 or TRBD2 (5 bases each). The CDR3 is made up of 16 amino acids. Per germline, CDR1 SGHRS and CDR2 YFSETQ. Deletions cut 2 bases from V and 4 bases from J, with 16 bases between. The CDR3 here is CASSFGDPPEYNEQFF. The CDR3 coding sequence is TGCGCCAGCAGCTTCGGGGACCCCCCCGAATACAATGAGCAGTTCTTC. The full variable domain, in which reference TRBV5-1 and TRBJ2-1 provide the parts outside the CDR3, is KAGVTQTPRYLIKTRGQQVTLSCSPISGHRSVSWYQQTPGQGLQFLFEYFSETQRNKGNFPGRFSGRQFSNSRSEMNVSTLELGDSALYLCASSFGDPPEYNEQFFGPGTRLTVL.

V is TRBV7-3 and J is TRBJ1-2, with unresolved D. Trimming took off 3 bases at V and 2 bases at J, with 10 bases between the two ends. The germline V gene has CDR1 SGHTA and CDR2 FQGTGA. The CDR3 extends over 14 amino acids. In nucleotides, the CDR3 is TGTGCCAGCAGCTTTTCGAACTGGAACTATGGCTACACCTTC. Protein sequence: CASSFSNWNYGYTF.

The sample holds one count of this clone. In nucleotides, the CDR3 is TGTGCCAGCAGCCCCCGGGAGGGGTTCTATGAGCAGTTCTTC. The encoded protein is CASSPREGFYEQFF. The V gene is TRBV9, the J gene TRBJ2-1; 8 nucleotides line up with TRBD2. CDR3 length: 14 residues. Germline V gene data show CDR1 as SGDLS and CDR2 as YYNGEE. J lost 8 bases, V lost 4 bases, and 8 bases had no gene match.